This is a list of T cell receptor beta chains from one sample in a study of T cell repertoires in cytomegalovirus infection. TCRdb re-called the reads through MiXCR, storing one row per CDR3 protein. The sample shows about 490,000 distinct CDR3 sequences, about 15% of them seen only once. The material sequenced was CD8+ T cells from PBMCs. The receptors here all came from a human donor in good health (CMV status not recorded). Some clones in this sample may be carry-over from other donors' samples. Both conserved end residues are part of each CDR3. A D gene is named only where the DNA matches it firmly. Not every row has a clone size; where given, it reads once, few, many or a size class.

V,J,D,size,CDR3,DNA
TRBV7-6,TRBJ1-4,-,many,CASSRSQWLSNEKLFF,TGTGCCAGCAGCCGCTCCCAGTGGTTGTCTAATGAAAAACTGTTTTTT
TRBV12-3/TRBV12-4,TRBJ2-1,-,many,CASSLMRGSDEQFF,TGTGCCAGCAGTTTAATGCGGGGAAGCGATGAGCAGTTCTTC
TRBV11-2,TRBJ1-6,-,many,CASSVLQGSPLHF,TGTGCCAGCAGCGTACTTCAGGGATCACCCCTCCACTTT
TRBV7-9,TRBJ1-1,-,few,CASSQEGGRNTEAFF,TGTGCCAGCAGCCAAGAGGGCGGCAGGAACACTGAAGCTTTCTTT
TRBV20-1,TRBJ2-7,-,many,CSAVGVSSYEQYF,TGCAGTGCTGTAGGTGTCAGCTCCTACGAGCAGTACTTC
TRBV6-2/TRBV6-3,TRBJ2-1,TRBD2,few,CASSYGRGLRNEQFF,TGTGCCAGCAGTTACGGGCGGGGGTTGCGGAATGAGCAGTTCTTC
TRBV4-1,TRBJ1-5,-,many,CASSQDFRIDQPQHF,TGCGCCAGCAGCCAAGATTTTCGGATCGATCAGCCCCAGCATTTT
TRBV7-6,TRBJ1-4,TRBD1,-,CASSPTMTGATNEKLFF,TGTGCCAGCAGCCCCACGATGACAGGGGCAACTAATGAAAAACTGTTTTTT
TRBV3-1,TRBJ1-2,-,-,CASSHPKADPRGYTF,TGTGCCAGCAGCCACCCCAAGGCGGACCCTAGGGGCTACACCTTC
TRBV6-5,TRBJ1-2,-,few,CASSYSQNYGYTF,TGTGCCAGCAGTTACTCACAGAACTATGGCTACACCTTC
TRBV5-5,TRBJ1-4,TRBD1,many,CASSMGQTNEKLFF,TGTGCCAGCAGCATGGGACAGACGAATGAAAAACTGTTTTTT
TRBV12-5,TRBJ2-7,-,many,CAWKSVPEQYF,TGTGCGTGGAAATCGGTCCCCGAGCAGTACTTC
TRBV5-4,TRBJ1-3,-,many,CASSGGSGNTIYF,TGTGCCAGCAGCGGGGGCTCTGGAAACACCATATATTTT
TRBV7-6,TRBJ2-5,TRBD2,many,CASSQPRAGGPGETQYF,TGTGCCAGCAGCCAGCCCAGAGCGGGGGGGCCAGGGGAGACCCAGTACTTC
TRBV6-6,TRBJ1-2,-,many,CASSYSTANGYTF,TGTGCCAGCAGTTACTCTACGGCAAATGGCTACACCTTC
TRBV9,TRBJ2-7,-,-,CASSVKGGDYEQYF,TGTGCCAGCAGCGTTAAGGGGGGCGACTACGAGCAGTACTTC
TRBV28,TRBJ2-2,-,-,CASSGLAETMGELFF,TGTGCCAGCAGCGGTTTGGCGGAGACTATGGGGGAGCTGTTTTTT
TRBV27,TRBJ1-1,-,-,CASSLAGPMNTEAFF,TGTGCCAGCAGTTTGGCAGGACCTATGAACACTGAAGCTTTCTTT
TRBV9,TRBJ2-5,TRBD2,few,CASSLAGGNQETQYF,TGTGCCAGCAGCCTAGCGGGAGGTAACCAAGAGACCCAGTACTTC
TRBV4-1,TRBJ2-7,-,many,CASSQVASSYEQYF,TGCGCCAGCAGCCAAGTGGCTAGCTCCTACGAGCAGTACTTC
TRBV12-3/TRBV12-4,TRBJ2-3,TRBD2,many,CASSLWLAGADTQYF,TGTGCCAGCAGTTTATGGCTAGCGGGAGCAGATACGCAGTATTTT
TRBV12-3/TRBV12-4,TRBJ1-5,TRBD1,many,CASSWTGGNQPQHF,TGTGCCAGCAGCTGGACAGGGGGAAATCAGCCCCAGCATTTT
TRBV12-3/TRBV12-4,TRBJ2-5,-,many,CASSLIDSGPETQYF,TGTGCCAGCAGTTTGATCGACAGCGGCCCGGAGACCCAGTACTTC
TRBV4-1,TRBJ1-1,-,-,CASSTGSNTEAFF,TGCGCCAGCAGCACCGGGTCCAACACTGAAGCTTTCTTT
TRBV6-1,TRBJ1-1,-,-,CASIITMGGWNTEAFF,TGTGCCAGCATCATTACAATGGGGGGTTGGAACACTGAAGCTTTCTTT
TRBV11-2,TRBJ2-3,-,few,CASSLADPTDTQYF,TGTGCCAGCAGCTTAGCGGACCCCACAGATACGCAGTATTTT
TRBV27,TRBJ2-7,TRBD1,-,CASSSGAGGYEQYF,TGTGCCAGCAGTTCAGGGGCAGGGGGCTACGAGCAGTACTTC
TRBV4-2,TRBJ1-5,-,many,CASSQDEPSNQPQHF,TGTGCCAGCAGCCAAGACGAACCGAGCAATCAGCCCCAGCATTTT
TRBV14,TRBJ2-2,-,many,CASSPTIDRRAGELFF,TGTGCCAGCAGCCCAACGATCGACAGAAGGGCCGGGGAGCTGTTTTTT
TRBV5-1,TRBJ2-1,-,few,CASSAGQIYNEQFF,TGCGCCAGCAGCGCCGGACAGATCTACAATGAGCAGTTCTTC
TRBV4-1,TRBJ1-2,-,few,CASRLGFGDYTF,TGCGCCAGCAGATTAGGTTTTGGAGACTACACCTTC
TRBV4-2,TRBJ2-7,TRBD2,many,CASSSGLATSEQYF,TGTGCCAGCAGCTCAGGACTAGCGACCTCCGAGCAGTACTTC
TRBV28,TRBJ2-7,TRBD2,many,CASSLAGGSYEQYF,TGTGCCAGCAGCTTAGCGGGAGGTTCCTACGAGCAGTACTTC
TRBV7-9,TRBJ1-4,TRBD1,few,CASSSGQERGKLFF,TGTGCCAGCAGTTCCGGACAGGAGAGGGGAAAACTGTTTTTT
TRBV3-1,TRBJ2-5,TRBD2,-,CASSQDVWTSGQETQYF,TGTGCCAGCAGCCAAGACGTTTGGACTAGCGGACAAGAGACCCAGTACTTC
TRBV7-3,TRBJ2-1,TRBD2,many,CASSLGLAGIEQFF,TGTGCCAGCAGCTTAGGGCTAGCGGGTATTGAGCAGTTCTTC
TRBV2,TRBJ2-1,TRBD2,few,CASSEGLAGAGLDYNEQFF,TGTGCCAGCAGCGAAGGGCTAGCGGGGGCCGGTTTAGACTACAATGAGCAGTTCTTC
TRBV15,TRBJ1-5,-,few,CATSMPVPEGNQPQHF,TGTGCCACCAGCATGCCCGTTCCAGAGGGGAATCAGCCCCAGCATTTT
TRBV6-6,TRBJ2-2,-,many,CASSYSTGELFF,TGTGCCAGCAGTTACTCGACCGGGGAGCTGTTTTTT
TRBV6-6,TRBJ1-3,-,-,CASSYLNWGDSGNTIYF,TGTGCCAGCAGTTACCTTAACTGGGGAGACTCTGGAAACACCATATATTTT